This is a list of T cell receptor beta chains from one sample in a study of T cell responses to AZD1222 COVID-19 vaccine. Profiled with immunoSEQ multiplex PCR; TCRdb holds only in-frame clones, not every one. The repertoire consists of around 160,000 clones, with under 95% occurring once and the leading ten covering approximately 3%. This material consisted of peripheral blood, taken on day 0 of MenACWY control vaccination. All receptors come from an adult in good health. The CDR3 runs from the conserved cysteine through the conserved F or W. The D gene is left open where the match is weak. Some rows have no size entry. The others give once, few or many, or a class for an expanded clone.

>.|TRBJ1-2|TRBV4-2|.
TGTGCCAGCAGCCAAGTTTCGGATCGGTACTATGGCTACACCTTC
CASSQVSDRYYGYTF
>once|TRBJ1-5|TRBV7-9|.
TGTGCCAGCAGCCCTCCGGGGGGCCAGCCCCAGCATTTT
CASSPPGGQPQHF
>.|TRBJ1-1|TRBV20-1|.
TGCAGCATCAGGGGGAACACTGAAGCTTTCTTT
CSIRGNTEAFF
>.|TRBJ1-5|TRBV19|.
TGTGCCAGTAGTAGGGGCTGGGATAGCAATCAGCCCCAGCATTTT
CASSRGWDSNQPQHF
>.|TRBJ2-3|TRBV7-3|.
TGTGCCAGCAGCCCGGATACGCAGTATTTT
CASSPDTQYF
>.|TRBJ2-3|TRBV5-4|.
TGTGCCAGCAGCTACAGCGGGAGCACAGATACGCAGTATTTT
CASSYSGSTDTQYF
>.|TRBJ1-2|TRBV28|.
TGTGCCAGCAGTTTCCTTGCCCAGGGTAATGGCTACACCTTC
CASSFLAQGNGYTF
>.|TRBJ1-4|TRBV19|.
TGTGCCAGTAGTATGACCTCCCGCTTGAACGCGGGAAAACTGTTTTTT
CASSMTSRLNAGKLFF
>once|TRBJ2-2|TRBV5-1|.
TGCGCCAGCAGCTTGGGCGGGGCGGGTACCACCGGGGAGCTGTTTTTT
CASSLGGAGTTGELFF
>.|TRBJ1-5|TRBV7-8|TRBD1
TGTGCCAGCAGCCTCACAGGGGGTGGCAATCAGCCCCAGCATTTT
CASSLTGGGNQPQHF
>.|TRBJ1-2|TRBV7-9|.
TGTGCCAGCAGCCGCGGAGAGACGAGGGGTGGCTACACCTTC
CASSRGETRGGYTF
>.|TRBJ1-1|TRBV29-1|TRBD1
TGCAGCGCCGCGACAGGGGTTACTGAAGCTTTCTTT
CSAATGVTEAFF
>.|TRBJ1-5|TRBV29-1|.
TGCAGCGCCTCAGGTCAGGGCAATCAGCCCCAGCATTTT
CSASGQGNQPQHF
>.|TRBJ2-2|TRBV4-1|.
TGCGCCAGCAGCCGAGAGGGCCCCGGGGAGCTGTTTTTT
CASSREGPGELFF
>.|TRBJ1-2|TRBV3-1/TRBV3-2|TRBD1
TGTGCCAGCAGCCCCCCTCCGGGGACAGCTAACTATGGCTACACCTTC
CASSPPPGTANYGYTF
>.|TRBJ1-5|TRBV27|.
TGTGCCAGCAGTTTAGCAGGGGACGCCCGTCAGCCCCAGCATTTT
CASSLAGDARQPQHF
>.|TRBJ2-7|TRBV11-2|TRBD2
TGTGCCAGCAGCTTTGGGACTAGCGGTTTCTACGAGCAGTACTTC
CASSFGTSGFYEQYF
>.|TRBJ1-2|TRBV11-2|.
TGTGCCAGCAGCTCCCCTCGGGGGGGCGCTAGGGCTAACTATGGCTACACCTTC
CASSSPRGGARANYGYTF
>.|TRBJ1-6|TRBV7-8|.
TGTGCCAGCAGCTTAGCGCTTTGGACGGCCAATTCACCCCTCCACTTT
CASSLALWTANSPLHF
>.|TRBJ1-6|TRBV19|.
TGTGCCAGTAGCCCAGGGGATCTTAGTTCACCCCTCCACTTT
CASSPGDLSSPLHF
>once|TRBJ2-6|TRBV5-4|TRBD2
TGTGCCAGCAGCCCCAGGCCCCTAGCGGGAGGTGGTGGGGCCAACGTCCTGACTTTC
CASSPRPLAGGGGANVLTF
>.|TRBJ1-1|TRBV6-5|.
TGTGCCACCTCTCAGGGGAGCACTGAAGCTTTCTTT
CATSQGSTEAFF
>.|TRBJ1-1|TRBV30|.
TGTGCCTGGAGTTATTTAACCGGTGAAGCTTTCTTT
CAWSYLTGEAFF
>.|TRBJ1-1|TRBV29-1|.
TGCAGCGTATACGACACTGAAGCTTTCTTT
CSVYDTEAFF
>.|TRBJ1-5|TRBV9|.
TGTGCCACCAGCCGGGGGGTTAATCAGCCCCAGCATTTT
CATSRGVNQPQHF
>.|TRBJ1-5|TRBV27|TRBD1
TGTGCCAGCAGTTTACAAGGGGGCCGACAGCCCCAGCATTTT
CASSLQGGRQPQHF
>.|TRBJ1-1|TRBV28|.
TGTGCCAGCAGGAGGACAGATTTGAACACTGAAGCTTTCTTT
CASRRTDLNTEAFF
>once|TRBJ1-3|TRBV19|.
TGTGCCAGTAGTACCCTGGACAGTGGAAACACCATATATTTT
CASSTLDSGNTIYF
>.|TRBJ1-1|TRBV18|.
TGTGCCAGCTCACCAACGCAGGGGTCCATGAACACTGAAGCTTTCTTT
CASSPTQGSMNTEAFF
>.|TRBJ1-3|TRBV3-1/TRBV3-2|.
TGTGCCAGCAGCCTGACAGGCTCTGGAAACACCATATATTTT
CASSLTGSGNTIYF
>.|TRBJ1-1|TRBV5-6|.
TGTGCCAGCAGCTTGAGACCCGATAACACTGAAGCTTTCTTT
CASSLRPDNTEAFF
>.|TRBJ1-5|TRBV15|TRBD1
TGTGCCACCAGCACGCGGACAGGGAATCAGCCCCAGCATTTT
CATSTRTGNQPQHF
>.|TRBJ1-1|TRBV7-9|.
TGTGCCAGCAGCCCCGTAATAGCTGAAGCTTTCTTT
CASSPVIAEAFF
>once|TRBJ1-2|TRBV28|.
TGTGCCAGCAGTTTAGGACAAGGAGGCTATGGCTACACCTTC
CASSLGQGGYGYTF
>.|TRBJ1-1|TRBV5-1|.
TGCGCCACAGAAGGAGCTTTCTTT
CATEGAFF
>.|TRBJ2-4|TRBV3-1/TRBV3-2|.
TGTGCCAGCAGCCACACATTAGCGGAAGCCAAAAACATTCAGTACTTC
CASSHTLAEAKNIQYF
>.|TRBJ1-5|TRBV7-2|.
TGTGCCAGCAGCTTATCCGTAGCTTATAGCAATCAGCCCCAGCATTTT
CASSLSVAYSNQPQHF
>.|TRBJ2-1|TRBV7-2|TRBD2
TGTGCCAGCAGCTTTACTAGCGGGAGGGGTGAGCAGTTCTTC
CASSFTSGRGEQFF
>.|TRBJ1-1|TRBV5-8|TRBD1
TGTGCCAGCAGCACGACGACAGGGGGCCACATGAACACTGAAGCTTTCTTT
CASSTTTGGHMNTEAFF
>.|TRBJ1-5|TRBV15|.
TGTGCCACCAGCAAGGACCTAAATCAGCCCCAGCATTTT
CATSKDLNQPQHF
>.|TRBJ1-2|TRBV19|TRBD1
TGTGCCAGTAGCGGGACAGGGGCTAACTATGGCTACACCTTC
CASSGTGANYGYTF
>once|TRBJ1-5|TRBV4-1|.
TGCGCCAGCAGCCAAGTTGGGGGCCTGTGGCCCCAGCATTTT
CASSQVGGLWPQHF
>.|TRBJ2-3|TRBV5-1|.
TGCGCCAGCAGCCAGGGTTGGGACTTCACAGATACGCAGTATTTT
CASSQGWDFTDTQYF
>.|TRBJ1-2|TRBV5-5|.
TGTGCCAGCAGCTTGAATCCGGGCGGGGCTAACTATGGCTACACCTTC
CASSLNPGGANYGYTF
>.|TRBJ1-1|TRBV7-3|TRBD1
TGTGCCAGCAGCTCCGGGACAGAGGCAGGGACTGAAGCTTTCTTT
CASSSGTEAGTEAFF
>.|TRBJ2-3|TRBV3-1/TRBV3-2|.
TGTGCCAGCAGCCAACGAGGCACAGATACGCAGTATTTT
CASSQRGTDTQYF